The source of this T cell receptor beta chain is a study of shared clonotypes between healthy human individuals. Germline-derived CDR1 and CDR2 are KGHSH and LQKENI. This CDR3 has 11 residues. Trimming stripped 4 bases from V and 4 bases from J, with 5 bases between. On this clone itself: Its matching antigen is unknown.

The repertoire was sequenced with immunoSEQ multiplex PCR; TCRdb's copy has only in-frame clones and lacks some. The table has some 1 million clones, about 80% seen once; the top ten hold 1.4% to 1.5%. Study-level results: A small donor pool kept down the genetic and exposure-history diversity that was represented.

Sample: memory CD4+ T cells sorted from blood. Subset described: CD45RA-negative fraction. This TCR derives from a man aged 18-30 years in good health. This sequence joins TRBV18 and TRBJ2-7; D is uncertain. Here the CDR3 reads CASSLEYEQYF. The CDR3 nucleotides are TGTGCCAGCTCACTGGAGTACGAGCAGTACTTC.